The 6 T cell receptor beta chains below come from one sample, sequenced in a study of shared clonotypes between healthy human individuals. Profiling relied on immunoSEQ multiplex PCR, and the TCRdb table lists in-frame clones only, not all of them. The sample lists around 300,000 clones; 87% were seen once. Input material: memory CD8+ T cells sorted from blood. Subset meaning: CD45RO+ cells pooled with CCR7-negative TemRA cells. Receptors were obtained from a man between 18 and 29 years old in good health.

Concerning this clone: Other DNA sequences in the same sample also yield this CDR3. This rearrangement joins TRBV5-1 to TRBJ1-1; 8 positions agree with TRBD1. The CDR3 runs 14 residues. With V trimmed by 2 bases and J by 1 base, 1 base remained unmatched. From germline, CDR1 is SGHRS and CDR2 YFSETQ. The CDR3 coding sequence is TGCGCCAGCAGCTTCAGGGGGCAGAACACTGAAGCTTTCTTT. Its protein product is CASSFRGQNTEAFF.

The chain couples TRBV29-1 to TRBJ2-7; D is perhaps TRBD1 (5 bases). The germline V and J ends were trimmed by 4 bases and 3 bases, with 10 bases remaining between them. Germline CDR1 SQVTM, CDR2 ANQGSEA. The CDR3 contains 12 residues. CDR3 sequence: CSVASQGYEQYF. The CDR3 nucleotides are TGCAGCGTTGCAAGCCAGGGCTACGAGCAGTACTTC.

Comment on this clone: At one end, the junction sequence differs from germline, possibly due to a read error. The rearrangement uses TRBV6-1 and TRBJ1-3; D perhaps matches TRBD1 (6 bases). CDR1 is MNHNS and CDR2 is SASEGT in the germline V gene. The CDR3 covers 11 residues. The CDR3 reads CASSDGQSLCF. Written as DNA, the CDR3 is TGTGCCAGCAGTGATGGACAGAGCCTGTGCTTT.

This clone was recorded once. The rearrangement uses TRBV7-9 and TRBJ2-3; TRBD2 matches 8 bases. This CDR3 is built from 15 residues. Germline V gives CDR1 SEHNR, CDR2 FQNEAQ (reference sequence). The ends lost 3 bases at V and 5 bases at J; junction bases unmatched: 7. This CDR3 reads CASSFLSGGQDTQYF. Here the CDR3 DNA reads TGTGCCAGCAGCTTTTTGTCGGGAGGGCAAGATACGCAGTATTTT. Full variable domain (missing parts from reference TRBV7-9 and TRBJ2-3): DTGVSQNPRHKITKRGQNVTFRCDPISEHNRLYWYRQTLGQGPEFLTYFQNEAQLEKSRLLSDRFSAERPKGSFSTLEIQRTEQGDSAMYLCASSFLSGGQDTQYFGPGTRLTVL.

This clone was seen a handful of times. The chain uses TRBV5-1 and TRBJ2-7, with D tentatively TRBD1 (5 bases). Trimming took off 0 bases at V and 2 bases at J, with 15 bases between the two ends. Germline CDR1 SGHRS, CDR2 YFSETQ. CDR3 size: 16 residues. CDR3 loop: CASSLELGEDTYEQYF. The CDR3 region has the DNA TGCGCCAGCAGCTTGGAATTAGGGGAAGACACCTACGAGCAGTACTTC.

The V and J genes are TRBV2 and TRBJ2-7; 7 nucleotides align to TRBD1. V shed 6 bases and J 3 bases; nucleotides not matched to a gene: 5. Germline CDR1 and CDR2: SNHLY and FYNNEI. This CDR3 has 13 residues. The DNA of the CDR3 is TGTGCCAGCAGGCGACAGGGCTACTACGAGCAGTACTTC. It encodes CASRRQGYYEQYF.